The T cell receptor beta chain described here comes from a study of tumor-infiltrating lymphocytes in primary liver carcinoma. About the study: The tumors, T1-T3 N0M0 lesions, were roughly 4 to 10 cm across. Study outcomes and limitations: The 250 largest clones made up significantly more of tumor than blood repertoires (p = 0.039).

The V end lost 7 bases, the J end lost 5 bases, and 27 bases lay between the germline ends. This CDR3 is built from 16 residues. Germline V gene lookup returns CDR1 SQVTM and CDR2 ANQGSEA. In regard to this clonotype: Its antigen remains unidentified.

Priming with a constant-region primer yielded TCR beta cDNA from 450 to 550 ng total RNA. Construction of TCR beta libraries relied on three successive nested multiplex PCR rounds employing slightly modified ARM-PCR. Primers for the first two PCR rounds were TRBV1-TRBV30 forward primers and a C-beta reverse primer (about 9 cycles per round). TCRdb ran MiXCR on the multiplex PCR reads and lists one entry per CDR3 protein. Here the sample spans around 37,000 distinct CDR3 sequences, around 80% being singletons. For each extraction, RNA and DNA were obtained together from about 21-30 mg of unsorted bulk tissue.

V usage is TRBV29-1 and J usage is TRBJ2-7; unclear D gene. Sequenced input: tumor-adjacent normal liver tissue. The receptor was derived from a man aged 40-49 years with primary liver carcinoma and hepatitis B virus infection. In DNA form, the CDR3 reads TGCAGCGCCATGACATCTAGGACCTGCACTCCTCACGAGCAGTACTTC. Amino acids: CSAMTSRTCTPHEQYF.